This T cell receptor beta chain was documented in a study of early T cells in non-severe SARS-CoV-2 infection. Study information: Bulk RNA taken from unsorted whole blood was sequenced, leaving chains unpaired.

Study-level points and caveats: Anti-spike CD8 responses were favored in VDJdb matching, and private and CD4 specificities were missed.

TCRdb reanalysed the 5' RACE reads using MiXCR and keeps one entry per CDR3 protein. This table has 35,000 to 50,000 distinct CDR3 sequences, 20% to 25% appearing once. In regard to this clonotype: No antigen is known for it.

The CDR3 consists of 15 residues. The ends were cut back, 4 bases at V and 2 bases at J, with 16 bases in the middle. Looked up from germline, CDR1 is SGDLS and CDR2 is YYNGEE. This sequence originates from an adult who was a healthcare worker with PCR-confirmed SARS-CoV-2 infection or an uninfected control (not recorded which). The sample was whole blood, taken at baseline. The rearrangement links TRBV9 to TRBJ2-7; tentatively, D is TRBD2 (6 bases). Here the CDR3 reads CASSPLSGEPYEQYF. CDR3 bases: TGTGCCAGCAGCCCCCTTTCGGGGGAACCCTACGAGCAGTACTTC.